Following are 28 T cell receptor beta chains from one sample sequenced in a study of blood T cell repertoires in COVID-19. Profiling relied on immunoSEQ multiplex PCR, and the TCRdb table lists in-frame clones only, not all of them. The profile shows about 99,000 clones, nearly 90% of them singletons. The sample consisted of peripheral blood. The source of these receptors is a man aged 50 to 60 in a cohort sampled during active COVID-19.

The J gene is TRBJ1-4, the V gene TRBV6-6; D is unresolved. V dropped 6 bases and J dropped 4 bases, with 12 bases sitting between them. The CDR3 is made up of 14 amino acids. Germline values: CDR1 MNHNY, CDR2 SVGAGI (reference sequence). CDR3 region: CASSRLGLNEKLFF. Here the CDR3 DNA reads TGTGCCAGCAGCAGACTCGGACTTAATGAAAAACTGTTTTTT.

The V gene is TRBV4-2, the J gene TRBJ2-7; possible D gene TRBD2, 7 bases. The CDR3 covers 17 residues. V was shortened by 0 bases and J by 0 bases, with 15 bases between the two germline ends. Germline lookup yields CDR1 LGHNA and CDR2 YNFKEQ. CDR3: CASSQDRGAKTSYEQYF. In DNA, the CDR3 is TGTGCCAGCAGCCAAGATCGGGGGGCGAAAACCTCCTACGAGCAGTACTTC.

The gene calls are TRBV5-6 and TRBJ2-7; 7 bases fit TRBD1. Germline V gives CDR1 SGHDT, CDR2 YYEEEE. The V segment lost 6 bases and the J segment 0 bases; nucleotides outside the gene matches: 9. The CDR3 sequence is 15 residues long. CDR3 DNA: TGTGCCAGCACGCAGGACAGGCGCCGCTCCTACGAGCAGTACGTC. Translation gives CASTQDRRRSYEQYV.

This chain links TRBV5-5 with TRBJ1-5; 7 nucleotides line up with TRBD1. This CDR3 is 14 amino acids long. V was pared by 4 bases and J by 7 bases, with 8 bases of the junction left unmatched. CDR1 and CDR2 from the germline V gene are SGHKS and YYEKEE (reference sequence). The CDR3 protein is CASSPTGAGQPQHF. For the CDR3, the DNA is TGTGCCAGCAGCCCCACAGGGGCCGGACAGCCCCAGCATTTT.

The rearrangement joins TRBV14 to TRBJ2-1; D not resolved. CDR3 length: 13 residues. Germline assignment: CDR1 SGHDN and CDR2 FVKESK. The V end was cut by 4 bases, the J end by 9 bases, with 13 bases between. CDR3 coding DNA: TGTGCCAGCAGCCCCCGAATCGGTAGTGAGCAGTTCTTC. Translating gives CASSPRIGSEQFF.

The sample holds a few counts of this clone. The chain couples TRBV7-3 to TRBJ1-2, with a tentative D call TRBD1 (6 bases). Trimming removed 1 base at V and 8 bases at J, with 11 bases between. The CDR3 runs 13 residues. CDR1 is SGHTA and CDR2 is FQGTGA in the germline V gene. The CDR3 DNA reads TGTGCCAGCAGCTTAATCGGGGGGCGAGGCTACACCTTC. Its protein product is CASSLIGGRGYTF.

The rearrangement joins TRBV5-6 to TRBJ2-7; 10 bases are shared with TRBD1. Per germline, CDR1 SGHDT and CDR2 YYEEEE. CDR3 size: 15 residues. The trim removed 4 bases at V and 2 bases at J, leaving 6 bases unmatched. As DNA, the CDR3 is TGTGCCAGCAGCGTGTCCGGGACAGGGGCCTACGAGCAGTACGTC. Translating it yields CASSVSGTGAYEQYV.

This clone has only a few counts. V usage is TRBV27 and J usage is TRBJ2-7; 10 bases match TRBD1. The CDR3 contains 14 residues. V was pared by 3 bases and J by 3 bases, with 2 bases of the junction left unmatched. CDR1 is MNHEY, CDR2 SMNVEV, per germline (reference sequence). DNA of the CDR3: TGTGCCAGCAGTTTTGGGACAGGGGACTACGAGCAGTACTTC. Protein product: CASSFGTGDYEQYF.

The chain uses TRBV11-3 and TRBJ2-3; 11 bases map to TRBD2. The CDR3 is made up of 15 amino acids. Trimming took 4 bases from V and 1 from J; bases not matched to a gene: 1. The germline gives CDR1 SGHNT, CDR2 YENEEA. CDR3 DNA sequence: TGTGCCAGCAGCTCGACTAGCGGGGGCACAGATACGCAGTATTTT. Translation gives CASSSTSGGTDTQYF. Filled out from reference TRBV11-3 and TRBJ2-3, the complete variable domain reads EAGVVQSPRYKIIEKKQPVAFWCNPISGHNTLYWYLQNLGQGPELLIRYENEEAVDDSQLPKDRFSAERLKGVDSTLKIQPAELGDSAVYLCASSSTSGGTDTQYFGPGTRLTVL.

V and J are TRBV28 and TRBJ2-5, with D perhaps matching TRBD2 (7 bases). Between the trimmed V and J ends, which lost 5 bases and 1 base, there was a span of 20 bases. This CDR3 comprises 17 residues. Per the germline V gene, CDR1 is MDHEN and CDR2 is SYDVKM. CDR3 sequence: CASSALLGGGPQETQYF. The CDR3, as DNA: TGTGCCAGCAGTGCGCTACTGGGGGGGGGCCCCCAAGAGACCCAGTACTTC.

The chain joins TRBV18 to TRBJ2-1; TRBD1 agrees at 9 bases. V was clipped by 4 bases and J by 9 bases; unmatched bases: 1. From germline, CDR1 is KGHSH and CDR2 LQKENI. This CDR3 is built from 12 residues. CDR3 sequence: CASSQTGGEQFF. The CDR3 coding sequence is TGTGCCAGCTCACAGACAGGGGGTGAGCAGTTCTTC.

The chain uses TRBV3-1 (or the pseudogene TRBV3-2) and TRBJ1-3; a possible D gene is TRBD1 (5 bases). Germline assignment: CDR1 LGHDT and CDR2 YNNKEL (reference sequence). The CDR3 spans 16 residues. The V gene lost 4 bases and the J gene lost 0 bases, with 13 bases spanning the gap. DNA for the CDR3: TGTGCCAGCAGCCCGTCAGGGATTAACTCTGGAAACACCATATATTTT. Its translation is CASSPSGINSGNTIYF.

CDR3 sequence (DNA): TGTGCCAGCAGCCAAGATCGGGTGGCTAGCGTTGCCGGGGAGCTGTTTTTT. Encoded protein: CASSQDRVASVAGELFF. The gene calls are TRBV14 and TRBJ2-2, with D tentatively TRBD2 (6 bases). V lost 0 bases, J lost 6 bases, and 17 bases lay in between. The CDR3 is made up of 17 amino acids. The germline V gene has CDR1 SGHDN and CDR2 FVKESK.

The rearrangement links TRBV18 to TRBJ2-7; a weak D match, TRBD2 (7 bases). Germline CDR1 and CDR2: KGHSH and LQKENI. This CDR3 is built from 12 residues. V shed 3 bases and J shed 5 bases, with 8 bases lying between them. The CDR3 DNA is TGTGCCAGCTCACCGGGGGGGCACGAGCAGTACTTC. It yields the protein CASSPGGHEQYF.

The J gene is TRBJ1-5, the V gene TRBV5-8; 7 nucleotides match TRBD1. Trimming at V came to 4 bases and at J to 4 bases, leaving 5 bases not matched to a gene. CDR1 is SGHTS, CDR2 YDEGEE, per germline. The CDR3 consists of 14 residues. DNA for the CDR3: TGTGCCAGCAGCCCCGGGACAGTGAATCAGCCCCAGCATTTT. Translating gives CASSPGTVNQPQHF.

The chain has TRBV19 and TRBJ1-6; the match to TRBD1 covers 9 bases. The germline gives CDR1 LNHDA, CDR2 SQIVND (reference sequence). V trimming: 8 bases; J trimming: 10 bases; junction bases outside the gene matches: 6. This CDR3 region has 13 residues. Here the CDR3 reads CASHGQGRSPLHF. DNA of the CDR3: TGTGCCAGTCACGGACAGGGGCGCTCACCCCTCCACTTT.

V usage is TRBV5-1 and J usage is TRBJ2-1; 7 positions match TRBD1. CDR1 and CDR2 from the germline V gene are SGHRS and YFSETQ. The length of the CDR3 is 12 residues. The trim removed 3 bases at V and 9 bases at J, leaving 3 bases unmatched. The CDR3 is CASSSQGTEQFF. CDR3 DNA: TGCGCCAGCAGCTCACAGGGGACTGAGCAGTTCTTC.

The chain is built from TRBV5-4 and TRBJ2-5; 8 nucleotides match TRBD1. V shed 0 bases, J shed 6 bases, and the junction held 10 bases outside the gene matches. The germline V gene encodes CDR1 SGHNT and CDR2 YYREEE (reference sequence). The CDR3 extends over 16 amino acids. The chain's CDR3 is CASSLGIQGARQTQYF. CDR3 bases: TGTGCCAGCAGCTTGGGGATCCAGGGGGCGCGGCAGACCCAGTACTTC. Complete variable domain (other parts from reference TRBV5-4 and TRBJ2-5): ETGVTQSPTHLIKTRGQQVTLRCSSQSGHNTVSWYQQALGQGPQFIFQYYREEENGRGNFPPRFSGLQFPNYSSELNVNALELDDSALYLCASSLGIQGARQTQYFGPGTRLLVL.

This sequence joins TRBV7-2 and TRBJ2-6, with D perhaps matching TRBD2 (5 bases). The CDR3 has 18 amino acids. V lost 1 base, J lost 0 bases, and 13 bases lay in between. Per germline, CDR1 SGHTA and CDR2 FQGNSA. The CDR3 sequence: CASSLGGRGNSGANVLTF. Written as DNA, the CDR3 is TGTGCCAGCAGCTTAGGGGGTCGAGGGAACTCTGGGGCCAACGTCCTGACTTTC.

The chain links TRBV3-1 (or the pseudogene TRBV3-2) to TRBJ2-1; perhaps TRBD2 as D (5 bases). The CDR3 runs 16 residues. The V end was cut by 3 bases, the J end by 2 bases, with 14 bases between. Germline CDR1 and CDR2: LGHDT and YNNKEL (reference sequence). CDR3: CASSHNDYQPYNEQFF. The CDR3 coding sequence is TGTGCCAGCAGCCACAATGACTACCAACCCTACAATGAGCAGTTCTTC.

V usage is TRBV6-5 and J usage is TRBJ2-7, with D perhaps TRBD2 (5 bases). Germline-derived CDR1 and CDR2 are MNHEY and SVGAGI. The germline V and J ends were trimmed by 8 bases and 3 bases, with 17 bases remaining between them. CDR3 length: 14 residues. In DNA form, the CDR3 reads TGTGCCAGCTTTTCCCGGAACCGGGGCTACGAGCAGTACTTC. Amino acids: CASFSRNRGYEQYF.

This sequence joins TRBV19 and TRBJ2-7; TRBD1 is a possible D gene (6 bases). CDR1 is LNHDA and CDR2 is SQIVND in the germline V gene (reference sequence). The V end was cut by 3 bases, the J end by 7 bases, with 16 bases between. CDR3 length equals 14 residues. CDR3 in amino acids: CASSIGRTDREQYF. DNA for the CDR3: TGTGCCAGTAGTATCGGTAGGACAGATCGGGAGCAGTACTTC.

The CDR3, as DNA: TGCAGTGCTGGGGGGGGCAGGGAGCAGTTCTTC. The encoded protein is CSAGGGREQFF. The chain couples TRBV20-1 to TRBJ2-1; D may be TRBD2 (7 bases). Trimming left V 5 bases short and J 10 bases short, with 12 bases between. The CDR3 is 11 residues long. Germline V gene data show CDR1 as DFQATT and CDR2 as SNEGSKA (reference sequence).

The V and J genes are TRBV5-6 and TRBJ2-1; D call uncertain. Germline assignment: CDR1 SGHDT and CDR2 YYEEEE. V was cut by 1 base and J by 10 bases, with 6 bases left in between. This CDR3 spans 11 amino acids. CDR3 protein: CASSLSREQFF. As DNA, the CDR3 is TGTGCCAGCAGCTTGTCTAGAGAGCAGTTCTTC.

The CDR3 nucleotides are TGTGCCAGCAGTTTAGTCGGCAATGAGCAGTTCTTC. This gives the protein CASSLVGNEQFF. This chain joins TRBV12-3 or TRBV12-4 and TRBJ2-1; no firm D call. Trimming left V 1 base short and J 6 bases short, with 4 bases between. There are 12 residues in the CDR3.

The chain uses TRBV7-9 and TRBJ2-2; TRBD1 matches at 8 bases. V lost 5 bases, J lost 8 bases, and 13 bases stayed unmatched. The CDR3 has 16 residues. CDR1 and CDR2 (germline): SEHNR, FQNEAQ (reference sequence). CDR3 DNA sequence: TGTGCCAGCAGCCACTCCCCAGGGGGCGCGTTTGGGGAGCTGTTTTTT. Residues: CASSHSPGGAFGELFF.

The chain recombines TRBV5-6 with TRBJ2-5; D unclear. CDR3 length: 13 residues. The germline gives CDR1 SGHDT, CDR2 YYEEEE. V dropped 3 bases and J dropped 3 bases, with 9 bases sitting between them. Here the CDR3 reads CASSSTLKETQYF. The CDR3 DNA reads TGTGCCAGCAGCTCAACCCTAAAAGAGACCCAGTACTTC.

The chain is built from TRBV6-5 and TRBJ2-3; 7 bases align to TRBD2. CDR1 and CDR2 (germline): MNHEY, SVGAGI. After removal of 6 bases from V and 0 bases from J, the junction contained 3 bases not matched to a gene. This CDR3 has 14 amino acids. CDR3 DNA sequence: TGTGCCAGCAGATCGGGGGGTAGCACAGATACGCAGTATTTT. It encodes CASRSGGSTDTQYF.